The entry below gives a single T cell receptor beta chain sequence along with its context. The sample originates from a study of Ad26.COV2.S vaccination and SARS-CoV-2 variants. This table comes from immunoSEQ multiplex PCR, and its TCRdb copy is limited to in-frame clones, with some not included. Among around 400,000 clones listed, 83% were seen once. Germline trimming cut 4 bases from V and 1 base from J; bases unmatched to any gene: 0. The CDR3 is 13 residues long. CDR1 and CDR2 from the germline V gene are SGHRS and YFSETQ. As to treatment: around 19 received Ad26.COV2.S at low or high dose, single or two shots; roughly five received placebo; per-sample allocation not given. The study sampled participants on day 63 after the first vaccine or placebo injection.

The source of this sequence is a person between 18 and 65 years old who received the Ad26.COV2.S COVID-19 vaccine or a placebo. The rearrangement uses TRBV5-1 and TRBJ2-5; 8 nucleotides agree with TRBD2. The sample here was peripheral blood, taken in a trial of Ad26.COV2.S vaccine versus placebo. CDR3 DNA: TGCGCCAGCAGCCGGGGGGGCCAAGAGACCCAGTACTTC. Translation: CASSRGGQETQYF.